These T cell receptor beta chains were read from a single sample in a study of regulatory dendritic cells for organ transplantation. Here immunoSEQ multiplex PCR was the method, and the copy in TCRdb shows in-frame clones only, minus some. The table records about 7,100 clones, roughly 67% of them present only once. Their cognate antigens are unknown. Sequenced: memory CD4+ T cells from blood cultured with dendritic cells. Receptors were obtained from a human donor in good health. Each CDR3 is given with its conserved first and last residue. Each record gives: D gene, J gene, clone size, V gene, CDR3 DNA, CDR3 protein. A D gene is named only where the DNA matches it firmly. Only some rows state a clone size, as once, few, many or a class for expanded clones.

>TRBD2|TRBJ2-5|.|TRBV5-6
TGTGCCAGCAGCCCCTTGAACGCGGGGGGGCAAACCCAGTACTTC
CASSPLNAGGQTQYF
>TRBD1|TRBJ1-5|few|TRBV4-2
TGTGCCAGCAGCCAACTACAGGGGGCTAGTCAGCCCCAGCATTTT
CASSQLQGASQPQHF
>TRBD1|TRBJ1-2|few|TRBV2
TGTGCCAGCAGTTCCGACAGGGGGCCTGGCTACACCTTC
CASSSDRGPGYTF
>TRBD2|TRBJ2-4|.|TRBV6-5
TGTGCCAGCAGTTCCGGACTAGCGGGGACCAAAAACATTCAGTACTTC
CASSSGLAGTKNIQYF
>.|TRBJ1-1|.|TRBV6-5
TGTGCCAGCAGTGAGCAAAGGAGGAACACTGAAGCTTTCTTT
CASSEQRRNTEAFF
>TRBD2|TRBJ2-7|.|TRBV12-5
TGTGCTAGTGGTTTGAATGTCGGGACTAGCGGGGTGAACTCCTACGAGCAGTACTTC
CASGLNVGTSGVNSYEQYF
>TRBD2|TRBJ2-5|.|TRBV18
TGTGCCAGCTCACCGAGACTAGCGGGGGCCCCGGGATATGAGACCCAGTACTTC
CASSPRLAGAPGYETQYF
>TRBD1|TRBJ2-7|few|TRBV5-5
TGTGCCAGCAGCCCCTACCGACAGGGGGGATCCTACGAGCAGTACTTC
CASSPYRQGGSYEQYF
>.|TRBJ2-3|.|TRBV5-1
TGCGCCAGCAGCTCCGGGGCCTTGGAGGGAGTAGATACGCAGTATTTT
CASSSGALEGVDTQYF
>TRBD1|TRBJ2-7|.|TRBV14
TGTGCCAGCAGCCAATTTGGGACAGCTTCCTACGAGCAGTACTTC
CASSQFGTASYEQYF
>TRBD1|TRBJ2-3|.|TRBV18
TGTGCCAGCTCCCGCGGGACAGGGTTAACAGATACGCAGTATTTT
CASSRGTGLTDTQYF
>.|TRBJ1-1|.|TRBV6-6
TGTGCCAGCAGTTACGGGGGCTCGAACACTGAAGCTTTCTTT
CASSYGGSNTEAFF
>TRBD1|TRBJ2-2|.|TRBV29-1
TGCAGCGTTCGGACAGGAAGGGACACCGGGGAGCTGTTTTTT
CSVRTGRDTGELFF
>TRBD1|TRBJ1-4|.|TRBV5-4
TGTGCCAGCAGCTGGAGGCGACAGGGAAATGAAAAACTGTTTTTT
CASSWRRQGNEKLFF
>.|TRBJ1-1|.|TRBV2
TGTGCCAGCACCTCGGGAGGGATGAACACTGAAGCTTTCTTT
CASTSGGMNTEAFF
>TRBD1|TRBJ1-2|few|TRBV5-5
TGTGCCAGCAGCTGGAACCACAGGGGGGACTATGGCTACACCTTC
CASSWNHRGDYGYTF
>.|TRBJ1-1|.|TRBV2
TGTGCCAGCCGTTATCAGATGAACACTGAAGCTTTCTTT
CASRYQMNTEAFF
>TRBD2|TRBJ2-2|.|TRBV4-3
TGCGCCAGCAGCCAAGAAAGGCCTAGCGGTGTTTGGACCGGGGAGCTGTTTTTT
CASSQERPSGVWTGELFF